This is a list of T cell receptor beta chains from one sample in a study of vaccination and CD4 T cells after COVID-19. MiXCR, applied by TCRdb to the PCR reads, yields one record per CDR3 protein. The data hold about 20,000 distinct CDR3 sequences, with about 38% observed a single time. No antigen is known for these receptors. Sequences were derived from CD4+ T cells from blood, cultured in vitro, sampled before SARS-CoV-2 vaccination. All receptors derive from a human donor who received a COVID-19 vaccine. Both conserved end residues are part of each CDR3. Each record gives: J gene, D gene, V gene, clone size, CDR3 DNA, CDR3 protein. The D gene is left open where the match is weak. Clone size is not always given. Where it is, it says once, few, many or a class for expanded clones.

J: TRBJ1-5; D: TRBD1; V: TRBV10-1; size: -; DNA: TGCGCCAGCAGTGAAAAGGACAGGGGCAATCAGCCCCAGCATTTT; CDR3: CASSEKDRGNQPQHF
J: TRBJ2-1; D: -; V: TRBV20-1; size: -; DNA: TGCAGTGTCCCCAGAGGCCGGGGGGCTGACAATGAGCAGTTCTTC; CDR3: CSVPRGRGADNEQFF
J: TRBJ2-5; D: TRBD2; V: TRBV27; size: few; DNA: TGTGCCAGCAGTTCACCAGCTAGCGGGGGGAAAGAGACCCAGTACTTC; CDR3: CASSSPASGGKETQYF
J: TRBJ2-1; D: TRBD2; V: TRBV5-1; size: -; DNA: TGCGCCAGCAGCTTGGGTCTAGCGGGGGTGGATGAGCAGTTCTTC; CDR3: CASSLGLAGVDEQFF
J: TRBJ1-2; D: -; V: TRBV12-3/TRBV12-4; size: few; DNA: TGTGCCAGCAGTTTGATCCAGGGTGTCGTCGATGGCTACACCTTC; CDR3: CASSLIQGVVDGYTF
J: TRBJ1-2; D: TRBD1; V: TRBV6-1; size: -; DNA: TGTGCCAGTGTACGGGACAGATTCGACAAGTACTATGGCTACACCTTC; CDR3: CASVRDRFDKYYGYTF
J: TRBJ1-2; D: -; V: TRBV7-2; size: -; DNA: TGTGCCAGCAGCCCCCGCCGCGATAACTATGGCTACACCTTC; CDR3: CASSPRRDNYGYTF
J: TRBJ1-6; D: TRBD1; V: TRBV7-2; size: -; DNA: TGTGCCAGCAGCACGGAGGACAGGCCTAATTCACCCCTCCACTTT; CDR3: CASSTEDRPNSPLHF
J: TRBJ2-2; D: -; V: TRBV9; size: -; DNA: TGTGCCAGCAGCGTAGATCCCAGGACAGACACCGGGGAGCTGTTTTTT; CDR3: CASSVDPRTDTGELFF
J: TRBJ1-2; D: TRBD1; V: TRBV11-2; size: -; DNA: TGTGCCAGCAGCCGAGACAGGGCGGGCTATGGCTACACCTTC; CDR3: CASSRDRAGYGYTF
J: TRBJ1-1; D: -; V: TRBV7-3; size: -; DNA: TGTGCCAGCAGCTCTCACTCGACAGTTGCGATGAACACTGAAGCTTTCTTT; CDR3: CASSSHSTVAMNTEAFF
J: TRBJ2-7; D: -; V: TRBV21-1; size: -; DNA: TGTGCCAGCAGCGCAACCCCTGACGAGCAGTACTTC; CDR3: CASSATPDEQYF
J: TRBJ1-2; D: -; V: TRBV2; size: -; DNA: TGTGCCAGCAGTGAAGGGCAGGGGTTGGGCTATGGCTACACCTTC; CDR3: CASSEGQGLGYGYTF
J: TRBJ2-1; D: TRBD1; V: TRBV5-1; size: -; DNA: TGCGCCAGCAGCCACGAGGGTGGGACAGGGGGCGGAGGAGAGCAGTTCTTC; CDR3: CASSHEGGTGGGGEQFF
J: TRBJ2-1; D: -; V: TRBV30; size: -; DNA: TGTGCCTGGAGTCAGGGGCTTAACTACAATGAGCAGTTCTTC; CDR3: CAWSQGLNYNEQFF
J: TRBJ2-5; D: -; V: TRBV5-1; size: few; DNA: TGCGCCAGCAGTCAGATATGGGGGCAAGAGACCCAGTACTTC; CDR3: CASSQIWGQETQYF
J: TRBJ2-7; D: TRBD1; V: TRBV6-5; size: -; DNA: TGTGCCAGCAGTTACGATGACAGGGGAGACTACGAGCAGTACTTC; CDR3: CASSYDDRGDYEQYF
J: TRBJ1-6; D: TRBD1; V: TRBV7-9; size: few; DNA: TGTGCCAGCAGCTTAGGGACAGGTGCCTATTCACCCCTCCACTTT; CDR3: CASSLGTGAYSPLHF
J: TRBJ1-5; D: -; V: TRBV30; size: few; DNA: TGTGCCTGGAACCGCCGGGACGGCGGACAACATAGCAATCAGCCCCAGCATTTT; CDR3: CAWNRRDGGQHSNQPQHF
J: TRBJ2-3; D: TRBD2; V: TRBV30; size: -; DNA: TGTGCCTGGAGTGGCCGGGAGCGGGGGGCGGGAGATACGCAGTATTTT; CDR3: CAWSGRERGAGDTQYF
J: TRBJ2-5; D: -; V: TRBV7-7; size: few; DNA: TGTGCCAGCAGCTCCACAGGGTTAGGAGAGACCCAGTACTTC; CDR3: CASSSTGLGETQYF
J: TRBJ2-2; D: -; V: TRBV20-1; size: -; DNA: TGCAGTGCTCCCTCGGGAGCCAGCCCAACCGGGGAGCTGTTTTTT; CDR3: CSAPSGASPTGELFF
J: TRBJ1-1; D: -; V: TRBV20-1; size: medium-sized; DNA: TGCAGTGCTAGAGTCGCGTCGGGCCCGCGCACTGAAGCTTTCTTT; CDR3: CSARVASGPRTEAFF
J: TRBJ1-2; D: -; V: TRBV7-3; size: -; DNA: TGTGCCAGCAGCTTACGTCTGAATGGGTTCGGCTACACCTTC; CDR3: CASSLRLNGFGYTF
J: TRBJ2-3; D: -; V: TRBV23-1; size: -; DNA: TGCGCCAGCAGTCAATCCGGTCGGGGCCCAAAGATAACAGATACGCAGTATTTT; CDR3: CASSQSGRGPKITDTQYF
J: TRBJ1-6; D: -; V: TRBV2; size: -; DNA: TGTGCCAGCAGTGTGGGAGGGTATAATTCACCCCTCCACTTT; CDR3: CASSVGGYNSPLHF
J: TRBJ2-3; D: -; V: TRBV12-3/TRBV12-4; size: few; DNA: TGTGCCAGCAGTTTATCGGGCGGTCGCACAGATACGCAGTATTTT; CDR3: CASSLSGGRTDTQYF
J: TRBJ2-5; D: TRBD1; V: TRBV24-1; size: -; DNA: TGTGCCACCAGTGTGGGACAGGGTTTGAAAGAGACCCAGTACTTC; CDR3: CATSVGQGLKETQYF
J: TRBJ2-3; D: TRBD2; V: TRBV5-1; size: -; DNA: TGCGCCAGCAGCTCCGGACTAGCGGGGGGAAAACTTAGCACAGATACGCAGTATTTT; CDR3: CASSSGLAGGKLSTDTQYF
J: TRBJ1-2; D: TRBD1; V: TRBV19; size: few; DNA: TGTGCCAGTAGACCTAGAACAGGGGGCACTAACTATGGCTACACCTTC; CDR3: CASRPRTGGTNYGYTF
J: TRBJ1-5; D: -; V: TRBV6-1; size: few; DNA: TGTGCCAGCAGTGAAGCTTGGACAAATAGCAATCAGCCCCAGCATTTT; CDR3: CASSEAWTNSNQPQHF
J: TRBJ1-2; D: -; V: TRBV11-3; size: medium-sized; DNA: TGTGCCAGCAGCTTAGGGGTGCACGGCTACACCTTC; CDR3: CASSLGVHGYTF
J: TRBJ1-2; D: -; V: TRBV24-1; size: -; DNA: TGTGCCACCAGTGACCCATCGATTGGAGAGGACGGCTACACCTTC; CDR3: CATSDPSIGEDGYTF
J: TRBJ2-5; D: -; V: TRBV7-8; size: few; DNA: TGTGCCAGCAGCTTATTTAGAAAGGGCGAGACCCAGTACTTC; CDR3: CASSLFRKGETQYF
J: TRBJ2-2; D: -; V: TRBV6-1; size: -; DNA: TGTGCCAGCAGTGCCTCTATTTACCCCACCGGGGAGCTGTTTTTT; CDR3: CASSASIYPTGELFF
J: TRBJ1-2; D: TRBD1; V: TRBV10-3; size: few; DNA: TGTGCCATCAGTAGACAGGGGCCAGGGAACTATGGCTACACCTTC; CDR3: CAISRQGPGNYGYTF
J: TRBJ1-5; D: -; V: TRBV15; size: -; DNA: TGTGCCACCAGCAAAGAAAGGACTTCTTTTCAGCCCCAGCATTTT; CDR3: CATSKERTSFQPQHF
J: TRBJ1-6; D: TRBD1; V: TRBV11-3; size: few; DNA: TGTGCCAGCAGCTTTGTCCTTCTGGACAGGGGGGATTCACCCCTCCACTTT; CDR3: CASSFVLLDRGDSPLHF
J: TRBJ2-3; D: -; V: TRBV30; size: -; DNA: TGTGCCTGGAGTAACGCCGGAGATACGCAGTATTTT; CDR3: CAWSNAGDTQYF
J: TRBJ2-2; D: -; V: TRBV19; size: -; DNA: TGTGCCAGTAGTATCGGTAGGGATGGGACCGGGGAGCTGTTTTTT; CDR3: CASSIGRDGTGELFF
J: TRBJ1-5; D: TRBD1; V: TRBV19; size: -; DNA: TGTGCCAGTAGTATGACAGGGGGCGCGCGGCAGCCCCAGCATTTT; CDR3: CASSMTGGARQPQHF
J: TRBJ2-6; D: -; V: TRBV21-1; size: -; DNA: TGTGCCAGCAGCAAAGAAGCCCTAGCGGGGAACTCTGGGGCCAACGTCCTGACTTTC; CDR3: CASSKEALAGNSGANVLTF
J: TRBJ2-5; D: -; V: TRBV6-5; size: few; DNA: TGTGCCAGCAGTTACTCGAGTAGGGGAGAGACCCAGTACTTC; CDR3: CASSYSSRGETQYF
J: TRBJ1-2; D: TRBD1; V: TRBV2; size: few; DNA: TGTGCCAGCAGTGATAACAGGGGGCGTAACTATGGCTACACCTTC; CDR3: CASSDNRGRNYGYTF
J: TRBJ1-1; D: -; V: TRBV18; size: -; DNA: TGTGCCAGCTCACCGACGAGGGAGGGGGAGACTGAAGCTTTCTTT; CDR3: CASSPTREGETEAFF
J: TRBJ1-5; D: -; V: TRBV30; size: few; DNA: TGTGCCTGGGGCCTGGGGAGCAATCAGCCCCAGCATTTT; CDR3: CAWGLGSNQPQHF
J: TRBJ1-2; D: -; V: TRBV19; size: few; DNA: TGTGCCAGTAGGAACAGGGACGACTATGGCTACACCTTC; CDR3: CASRNRDDYGYTF
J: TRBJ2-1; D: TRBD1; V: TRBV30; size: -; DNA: TGTGCCTGGAGTGGAGGACAGGGATCCTACAATGAGCAGTTCTTC; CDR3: CAWSGGQGSYNEQFF
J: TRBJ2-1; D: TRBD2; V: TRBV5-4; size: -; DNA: TGTGCCAGCAGCTTTTACGGGGGGGCCCTAGGTGAGCAGTTCTTC; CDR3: CASSFYGGALGEQFF
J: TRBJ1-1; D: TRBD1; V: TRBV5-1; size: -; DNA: TGCGCCAGCAGAACAAACAGGGGGACTGAAGCTTTCTTT; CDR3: CASRTNRGTEAFF
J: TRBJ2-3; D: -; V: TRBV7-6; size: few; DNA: TGTGCCAGCAGCTCGACAGGGAGGAATACGCAGTATTTT; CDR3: CASSSTGRNTQYF
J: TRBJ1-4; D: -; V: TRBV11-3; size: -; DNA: TGTGCCAGCAGCTTAGCGCAGACGGATGAAAAACTGTTTTTT; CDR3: CASSLAQTDEKLFF
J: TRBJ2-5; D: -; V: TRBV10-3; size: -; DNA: TGTGCCATCAGTGAGGGCGTAGAGACCCAGTACTTC; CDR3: CAISEGVETQYF